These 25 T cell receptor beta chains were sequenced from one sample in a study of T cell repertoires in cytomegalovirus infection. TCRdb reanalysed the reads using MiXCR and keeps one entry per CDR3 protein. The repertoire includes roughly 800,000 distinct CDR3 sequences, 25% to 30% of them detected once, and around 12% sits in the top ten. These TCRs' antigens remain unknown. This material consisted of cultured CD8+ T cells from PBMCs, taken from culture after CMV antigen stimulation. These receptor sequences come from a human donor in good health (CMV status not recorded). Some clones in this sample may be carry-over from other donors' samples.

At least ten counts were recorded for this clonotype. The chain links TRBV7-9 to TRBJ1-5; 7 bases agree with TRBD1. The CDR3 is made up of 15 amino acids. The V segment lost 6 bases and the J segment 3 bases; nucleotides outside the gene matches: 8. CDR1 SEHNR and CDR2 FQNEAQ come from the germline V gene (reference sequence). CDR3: CASSPGTAFNQPQHF. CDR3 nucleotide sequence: TGTGCCAGCAGTCCCGGGACAGCCTTCAATCAGCCCCAGCATTTT. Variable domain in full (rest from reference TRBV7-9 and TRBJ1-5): DTGVSQNPRHKITKRGQNVTFRCDPISEHNRLYWYRQTLGQGPEFLTYFQNEAQLEKSRLLSDRFSAERPKGSFSTLEIQRTEQGDSAMYLCASSPGTAFNQPQHFGDGTRLSIL.

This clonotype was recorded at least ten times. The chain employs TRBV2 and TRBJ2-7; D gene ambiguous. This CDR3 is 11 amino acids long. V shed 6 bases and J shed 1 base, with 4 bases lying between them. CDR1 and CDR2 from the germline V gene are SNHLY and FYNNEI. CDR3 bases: TGTGCCAGCAGCGGATCCTACGAGCAGTACTTC. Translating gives CASSGSYEQYF.

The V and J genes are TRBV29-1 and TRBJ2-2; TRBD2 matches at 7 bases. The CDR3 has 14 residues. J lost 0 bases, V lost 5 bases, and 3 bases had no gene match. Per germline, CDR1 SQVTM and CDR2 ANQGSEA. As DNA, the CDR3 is TGCAGCGTTTCGGGACTACCGAACACCGGGGAGCTGTTTTTT. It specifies CSVSGLPNTGELFF.

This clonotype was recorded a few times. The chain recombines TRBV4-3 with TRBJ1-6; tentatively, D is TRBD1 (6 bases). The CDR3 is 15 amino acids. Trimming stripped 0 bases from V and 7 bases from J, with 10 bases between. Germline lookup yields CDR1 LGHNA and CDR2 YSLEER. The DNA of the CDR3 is TGCGCCAGCAGCCAAGATCAGGGGAGGAATTCACCCCTCCACTTT. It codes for CASSQDQGRNSPLHF.

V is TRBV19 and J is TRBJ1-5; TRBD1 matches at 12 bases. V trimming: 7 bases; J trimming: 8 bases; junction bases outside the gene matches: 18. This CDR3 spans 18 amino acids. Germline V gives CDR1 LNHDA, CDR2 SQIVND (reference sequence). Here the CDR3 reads CASTDPGQGAYLGEPQHF. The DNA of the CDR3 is TGTGCCAGTACGGACCCGGGACAGGGGGCTTATCTGGGTGAGCCCCAGCATTTT.

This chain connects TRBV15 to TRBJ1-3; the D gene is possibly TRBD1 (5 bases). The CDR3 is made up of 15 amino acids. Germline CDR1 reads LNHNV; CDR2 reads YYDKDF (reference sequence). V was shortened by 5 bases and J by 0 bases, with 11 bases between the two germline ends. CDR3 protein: CATSPGGTSGNTIYF. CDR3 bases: TGTGCCACCAGCCCCGGGGGGACCTCTGGAAACACCATATATTTT.

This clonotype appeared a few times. The CDR3 DNA sequence: TGTGCCAGCAGTTACCCGACTAGTACAGATACGCAGTATTTT. This gives the protein CASSYPTSTDTQYF. The chain has TRBV6-2 or TRBV6-3 and TRBJ2-3, with a tentative D call TRBD2 (6 bases). V lost 2 bases, J lost 3 bases, and 9 bases lay in between. Germline V gene lookup returns CDR1 MNHEY and CDR2 SVGEGT. This CDR3 spans 14 amino acids.

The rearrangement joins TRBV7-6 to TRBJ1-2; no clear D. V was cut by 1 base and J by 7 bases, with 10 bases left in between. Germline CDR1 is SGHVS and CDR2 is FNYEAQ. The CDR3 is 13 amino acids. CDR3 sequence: CASSLGAAIGYTF. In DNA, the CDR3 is TGTGCCAGCAGCTTAGGGGCCGCTATTGGCTACACCTTC.

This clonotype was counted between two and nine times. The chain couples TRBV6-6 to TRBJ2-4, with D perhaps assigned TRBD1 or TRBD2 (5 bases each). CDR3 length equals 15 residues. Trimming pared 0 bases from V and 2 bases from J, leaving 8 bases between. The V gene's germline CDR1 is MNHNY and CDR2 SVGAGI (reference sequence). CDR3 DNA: TGTGCCAGCAGTTACTCGGGGGTCACCAAAAACATTCAGTACTTC. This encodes CASSYSGVTKNIQYF.

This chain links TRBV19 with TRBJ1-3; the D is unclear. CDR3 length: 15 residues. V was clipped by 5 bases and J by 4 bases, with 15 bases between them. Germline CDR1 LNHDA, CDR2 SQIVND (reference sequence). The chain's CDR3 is CASSGKTGRGNTIYF. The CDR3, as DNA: TGTGCCAGTAGTGGCAAGACGGGCCGGGGAAACACCATATATTTT.

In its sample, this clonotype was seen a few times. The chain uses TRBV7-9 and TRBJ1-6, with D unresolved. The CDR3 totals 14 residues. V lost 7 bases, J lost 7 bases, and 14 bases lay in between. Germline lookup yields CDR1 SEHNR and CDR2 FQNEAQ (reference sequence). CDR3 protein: CASISGERNSPLHF. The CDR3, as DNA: TGTGCCAGCATCTCCGGGGAGAGGAATTCACCCCTCCACTTT. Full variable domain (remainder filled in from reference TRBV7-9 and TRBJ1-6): DTGVSQNPRHKITKRGQNVTFRCDPISEHNRLYWYRQTLGQGPEFLTYFQNEAQLEKSRLLSDRFSAERPKGSFSTLEIQRTEQGDSAMYLCASISGERNSPLHFGNGTRLTVT.

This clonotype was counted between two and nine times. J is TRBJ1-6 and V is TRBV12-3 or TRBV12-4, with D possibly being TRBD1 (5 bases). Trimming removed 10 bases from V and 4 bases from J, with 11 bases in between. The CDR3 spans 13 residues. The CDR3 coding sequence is TGTGCCACCCAGGGTGGGTATAATTCACCCCTCCACTTT. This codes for CATQGGYNSPLHF.

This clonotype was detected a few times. CDR3 amino acids: CASGSTFPNTGELFF. The CDR3 DNA follows: TGTGCCAGCGGATCGACGTTCCCGAACACCGGGGAGCTGTTTTTT. The rearrangement links TRBV7-9 to TRBJ2-2; no clear D. The V gene's germline CDR1 is SEHNR and CDR2 FQNEAQ (reference sequence). The length of the CDR3 is 15 residues. With 8 bases removed from V and 0 bases from J, the gap between germline ends came to 13 bases.

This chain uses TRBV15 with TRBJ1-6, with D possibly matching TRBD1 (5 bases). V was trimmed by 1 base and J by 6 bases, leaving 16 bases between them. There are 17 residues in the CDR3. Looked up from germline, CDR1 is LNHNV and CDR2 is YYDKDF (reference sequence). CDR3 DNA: TGTGCCACCAGCAGAGGGGACGGATCGGGGATTAATTCACCCCTCCACTTT. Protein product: CATSRGDGSGINSPLHF.

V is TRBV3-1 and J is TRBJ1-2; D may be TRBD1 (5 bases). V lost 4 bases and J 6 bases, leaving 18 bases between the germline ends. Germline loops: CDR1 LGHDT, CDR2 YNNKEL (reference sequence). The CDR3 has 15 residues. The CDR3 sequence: CASSLLRDAIDGYTF. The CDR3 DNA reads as TGTGCCAGCAGCCTTCTCCGGGACGCGATTGATGGCTACACCTTC. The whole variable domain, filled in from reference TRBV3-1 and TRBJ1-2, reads DTAVSQTPKYLVTQMGNDKSIKCEQNLGHDTMYWYKQDSKKFLKIMFSYNNKELIINETVPNRFSPKSPDKAHLNLHINSLELGDSAVYFCASSLLRDAIDGYTFGSGTRLTVV.

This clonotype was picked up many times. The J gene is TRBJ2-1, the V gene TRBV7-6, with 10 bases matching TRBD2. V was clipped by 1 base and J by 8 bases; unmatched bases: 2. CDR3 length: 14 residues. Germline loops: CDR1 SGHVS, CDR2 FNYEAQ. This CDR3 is CASSLEAGGYEQFF. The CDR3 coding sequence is TGTGCCAGCAGCTTAGAAGCGGGGGGGTATGAGCAGTTCTTC.

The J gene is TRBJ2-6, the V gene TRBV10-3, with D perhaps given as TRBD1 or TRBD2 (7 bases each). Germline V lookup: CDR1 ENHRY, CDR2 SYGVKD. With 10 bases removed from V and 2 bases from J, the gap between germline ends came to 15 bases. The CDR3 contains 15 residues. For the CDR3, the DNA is TGTGCCACCCGACAGGGACTAACTGGGGCCAACGTCCTGACTTTC. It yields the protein CATRQGLTGANVLTF.

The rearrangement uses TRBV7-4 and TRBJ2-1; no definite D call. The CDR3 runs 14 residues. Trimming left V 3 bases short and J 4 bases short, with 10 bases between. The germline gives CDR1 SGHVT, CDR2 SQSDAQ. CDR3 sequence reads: CASSLSELYNEQFF. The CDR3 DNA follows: TGTGCCAGCAGCTTGAGTGAGCTTTACAATGAGCAGTTCTTC.

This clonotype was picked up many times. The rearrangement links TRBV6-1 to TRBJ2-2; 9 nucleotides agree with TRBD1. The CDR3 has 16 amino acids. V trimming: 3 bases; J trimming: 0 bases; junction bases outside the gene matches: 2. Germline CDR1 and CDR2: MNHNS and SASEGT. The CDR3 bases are TGTGCCAGCAGTGACCGGGACAGGGCGAACACCGGGGAGCTGTTTTTT. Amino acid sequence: CASSDRDRANTGELFF.

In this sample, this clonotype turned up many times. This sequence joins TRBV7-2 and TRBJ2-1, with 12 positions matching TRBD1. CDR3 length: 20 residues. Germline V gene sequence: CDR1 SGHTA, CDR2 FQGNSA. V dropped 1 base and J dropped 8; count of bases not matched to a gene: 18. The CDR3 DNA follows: TGTGCCAGCAGCTTAGTGCCCCCGGGACAGGGGGCGCCGATAATCTATGAGCAGTTCTTC. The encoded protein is CASSLVPPGQGAPIIYEQFF.

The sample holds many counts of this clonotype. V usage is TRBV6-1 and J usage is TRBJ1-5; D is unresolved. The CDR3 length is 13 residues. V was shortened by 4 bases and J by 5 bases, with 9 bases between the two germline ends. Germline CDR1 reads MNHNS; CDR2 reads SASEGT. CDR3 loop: CASSGRGDQPQHF. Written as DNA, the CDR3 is TGTGCCAGCAGTGGTCGGGGAGATCAGCCCCAGCATTTT.

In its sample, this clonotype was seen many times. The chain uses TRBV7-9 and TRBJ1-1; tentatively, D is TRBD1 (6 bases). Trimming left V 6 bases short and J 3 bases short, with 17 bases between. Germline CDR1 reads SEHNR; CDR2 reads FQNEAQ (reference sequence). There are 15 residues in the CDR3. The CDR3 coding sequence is TGTGCCAGCAGTCCCCCGGGGGCGCATCACACTGAAGCTTTCTTT. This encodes CASSPPGAHHTEAFF.

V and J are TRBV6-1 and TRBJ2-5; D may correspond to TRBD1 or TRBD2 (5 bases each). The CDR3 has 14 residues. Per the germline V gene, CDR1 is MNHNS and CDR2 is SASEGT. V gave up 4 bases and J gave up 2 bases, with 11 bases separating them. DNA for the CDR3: TGTGCCAGCAGTGGCTGGGGGTTGCAAGAGACCCAGTACTTC. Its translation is CASSGWGLQETQYF.

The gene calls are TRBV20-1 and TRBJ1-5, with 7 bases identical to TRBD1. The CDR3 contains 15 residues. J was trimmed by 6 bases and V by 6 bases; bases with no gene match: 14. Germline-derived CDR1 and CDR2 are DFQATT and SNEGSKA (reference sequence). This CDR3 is CSASAGTETSQPQHF. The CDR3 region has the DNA TGCAGTGCCTCGGCCGGGACAGAGACAAGTCAGCCCCAGCATTTT.

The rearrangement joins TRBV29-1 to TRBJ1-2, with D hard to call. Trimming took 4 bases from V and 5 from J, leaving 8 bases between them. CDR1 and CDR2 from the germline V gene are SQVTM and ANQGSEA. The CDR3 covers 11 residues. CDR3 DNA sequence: TGCAGCGTTGTGAGTGGGTATGGCTACACCTTC. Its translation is CSVVSGYGYTF.